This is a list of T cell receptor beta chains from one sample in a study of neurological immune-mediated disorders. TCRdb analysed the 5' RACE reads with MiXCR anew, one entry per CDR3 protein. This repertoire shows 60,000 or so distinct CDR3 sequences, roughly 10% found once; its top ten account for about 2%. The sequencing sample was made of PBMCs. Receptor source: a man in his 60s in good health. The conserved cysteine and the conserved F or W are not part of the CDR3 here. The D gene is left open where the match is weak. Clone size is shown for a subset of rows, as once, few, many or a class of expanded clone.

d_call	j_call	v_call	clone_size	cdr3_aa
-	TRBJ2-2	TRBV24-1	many	ATKGSTGELF
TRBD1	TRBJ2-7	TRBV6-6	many	ASNSRDRDSYEQY
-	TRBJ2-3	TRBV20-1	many	SATRTGTDTQY
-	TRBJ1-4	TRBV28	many	ASSPPGTRGEKLF
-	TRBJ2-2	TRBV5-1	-	ASSLAANPQVGELF
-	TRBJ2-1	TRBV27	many	ASSKGNEQF
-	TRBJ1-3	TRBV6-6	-	ASTGQNSGNTIY
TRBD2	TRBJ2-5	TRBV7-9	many	ASSSRLAGEETQY
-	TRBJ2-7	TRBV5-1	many	ASSLDREPGSLLIEQY
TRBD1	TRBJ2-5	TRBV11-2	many	ASSLGTGRETQY
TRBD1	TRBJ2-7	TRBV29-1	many	SVQTGTYEQY
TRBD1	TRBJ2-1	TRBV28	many	ASRPPGQGIDEQF
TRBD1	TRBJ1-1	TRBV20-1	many	SARDPRGRSLDTEAF
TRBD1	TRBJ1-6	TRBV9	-	SSSVGGDRAPLH
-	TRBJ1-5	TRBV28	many	ASSRDRRRHQPQH
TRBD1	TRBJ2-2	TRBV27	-	ASSFGQGGGELF
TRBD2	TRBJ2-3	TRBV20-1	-	SAGGGSSTDTQY
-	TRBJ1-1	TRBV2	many	ASWDNQAF
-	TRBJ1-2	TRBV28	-	ASSPQYGYT
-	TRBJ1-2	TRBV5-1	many	ASSFNGDGGYT
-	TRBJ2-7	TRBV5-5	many	ASSGTISYEQY
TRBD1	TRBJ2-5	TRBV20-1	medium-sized	SARMGQEQETQY
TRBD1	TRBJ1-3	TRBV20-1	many	SARDLRDSSGNTIY
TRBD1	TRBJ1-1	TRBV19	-	ASSQGQGFGEAF
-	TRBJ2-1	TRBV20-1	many	SARRGLSYNEQF
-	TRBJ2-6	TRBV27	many	ASMGPHSGANVLT
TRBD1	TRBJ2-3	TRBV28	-	ASSSSGTGFARDTQY
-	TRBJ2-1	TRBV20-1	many	SADPRTRRYEQF
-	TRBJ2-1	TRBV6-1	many	ASSSGVVNEQF
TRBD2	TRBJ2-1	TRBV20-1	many	SASGLAGYNEQF
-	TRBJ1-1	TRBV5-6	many	ASSFAVNTEAF
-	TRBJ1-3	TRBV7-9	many	ATLGRSSGNTIY
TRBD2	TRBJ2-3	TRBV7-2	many	ASSSVAGAFTDTQY
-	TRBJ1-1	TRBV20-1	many	SAITSADTEAF
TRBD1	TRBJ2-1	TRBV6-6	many	ASQRDRHDNEQF
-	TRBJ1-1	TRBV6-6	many	ASTQRPWGAF
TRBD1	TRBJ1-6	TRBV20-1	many	SASLTGGESPLH
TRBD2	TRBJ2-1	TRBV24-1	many	ATSGPAGTSSYNEQF
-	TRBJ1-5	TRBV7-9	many	ASSFYAQPQH
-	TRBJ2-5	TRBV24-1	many	ATSDLGSGIETQY
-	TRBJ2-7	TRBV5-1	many	ASTQGGRQNEQY
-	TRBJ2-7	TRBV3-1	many	ASSPLRDAYEQY
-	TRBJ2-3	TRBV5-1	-	ASSSPRVGTDTQY
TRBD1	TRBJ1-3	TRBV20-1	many	SASLPDRGPGNTIY
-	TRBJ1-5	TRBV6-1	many	ASSERGNQPQH
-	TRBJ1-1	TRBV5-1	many	ASSLFEGNTEAF
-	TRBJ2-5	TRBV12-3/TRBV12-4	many	ASRTVSQETQY
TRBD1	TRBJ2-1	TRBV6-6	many	ASSSALVPGQRYNEQF
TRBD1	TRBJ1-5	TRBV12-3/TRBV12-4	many	ASSPADRGNQPQH
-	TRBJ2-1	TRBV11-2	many	ASSLDQQSLGHEQF
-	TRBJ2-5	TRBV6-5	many	ASTRGRGRETQY
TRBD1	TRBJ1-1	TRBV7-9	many	ASSPTGWNTEAF
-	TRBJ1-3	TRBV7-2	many	ASSVSTGTAGNTIY